This TCR beta chain emerged from a study of beta chain features in type 1 diabetes. Notes on the study in general: Shorter TCRB CDR3s, moderately but significantly so, were found in Type 1 diabetes patients in all four CD4+ subsets.

Germline V gene lookup returns CDR1 SGDLS and CDR2 YYNGEE. CDR3 length equals 17 residues. J gave up 1 base and V 0 bases, and 5 bases lay outside the gene matches. All of the isolated RNA was reverse transcribed, so expressed TCRB transcripts were sequenced. Libraries were prepared by immunoSEQ multiplex PCR; TCRdb keeps only in-frame clonotypes and omits some of them. Counted here are 40,000 to 65,000 clones, approximately 60% occurring once; the ten biggest clones make up under 0.3%. In its sample, this clone was seen once. Antigen unknown. This sequence joins TRBV9 and TRBJ1-3; 9 bases agree with TRBD1. This TCR was sampled from a woman aged 30 to 39 with type 1 diabetes. Material: stem cell memory CD4+ T cells from blood. CDR3 DNA: TGTGCCAGCAGCGTAGACGACAGGGGGGTGTCTGGAAACACCATATATTTT. It specifies CASSVDDRGVSGNTIYF.